A selection of T cell receptor beta chains follows, all from one sample in a study of early T cells in non-severe SARS-CoV-2 infection. MiXCR was run by TCRdb on the 5' RACE reads, yielding one entry per CDR3 protein. The sample lists roughly 70,000 distinct CDR3 sequences; about 17% were seen once. Material: whole blood, obtained at baseline. Receptor source: an adult who was a healthcare worker with PCR-confirmed SARS-CoV-2 infection or an uninfected control (not recorded which). The CDR3 runs from the conserved cysteine through the conserved F or W. The D gene is left open where the match is weak. Clone size is stated in some rows and not others, as once, few, many or a class when expanded.

v_call	clone_size	d_call	j_call	cdr3_nt	cdr3_aa
TRBV20-1	many	TRBD1	TRBJ2-7	TGCAGTGCTAAGTCGGACAGGTTGGGAGTGTACGAGCAGTACTTC	CSAKSDRLGVYEQYF
TRBV28	few	TRBD1	TRBJ2-7	TGTGCCAGCAGTACCCACTCCCCGACAGGGGACGAGCAGTACTTC	CASSTHSPTGDEQYF
TRBV3-1	few	TRBD2	TRBJ2-3	TGTGCCAGCAGCCAAACTAGCGGGGGAGGAGATACGCAGTATTTT	CASSQTSGGGDTQYF
TRBV7-8	-	TRBD1	TRBJ2-7	TGTGCCAGCAGCCCGGACAGGGGGTCCCCCTACGAGCAGTACTTC	CASSPDRGSPYEQYF
TRBV7-9	-	TRBD1	TRBJ1-6	TGTGCCAGCAGCTCCAAGGGACAGTATAATTCACCCCTCCACTTT	CASSSKGQYNSPLHF
TRBV11-2	-	TRBD2	TRBJ2-3	TGTGCCAGCAGCTTAGTGAGCGGGGCTGTCGATACGCAGTATTTT	CASSLVSGAVDTQYF
TRBV18	-	-	TRBJ2-3	TGTGCCAGCTCACCCCTAGGCGCAGATACGCAGTATTTT	CASSPLGADTQYF
TRBV5-1	-	-	TRBJ1-6	TGCGCCAGCAGCTTGGAATCAGGGAATTCACCCCTCCACTTT	CASSLESGNSPLHF
TRBV6-5	-	-	TRBJ1-1	TGTGCCAGCAGTTACGTCAGGTTCACTGAAGCTTTCTTT	CASSYVRFTEAFF
TRBV12-3/TRBV12-4	-	TRBD1	TRBJ2-5	TGTGCCAGCAGACCCGGGACAGCGTACCAAGAGACCCAGTACTTC	CASRPGTAYQETQYF
TRBV6-2/TRBV6-3	-	-	TRBJ1-1	TGTGCCAGCAGAGATACAAAGAACACTGAAGCTTTCTTT	CASRDTKNTEAFF
TRBV6-2/TRBV6-3	-	-	TRBJ1-5	TGTGCCAGCCGAGGGGCAGGGTTCAGCAATCAGCCCCAGCATTTT	CASRGAGFSNQPQHF
TRBV7-6	-	TRBD2	TRBJ2-2	TGTGCCAGCAGCCCCCTGAGCGGGAAGGCCGGGGAGCTGTTTTTT	CASSPLSGKAGELFF
TRBV29-1	few	TRBD1	TRBJ1-1	TGCAGCGTGGTGACAGGGACGAACACTGAAGCTTTCTTT	CSVVTGTNTEAFF
TRBV24-1	-	-	TRBJ2-5	TGTGCCACCAGTGACGCGCGGGAGACCCAGTACTTC	CATSDARETQYF
TRBV6-6	-	-	TRBJ1-5	TGTGCCAGCAGTGAGGGACAAACTAGCAATCAGCCCCAGCATTTT	CASSEGQTSNQPQHF
TRBV3-1	-	TRBD2	TRBJ2-5	TGTGCCAGCAGTCTTGGGGGGACTAGCGGGCAAGAGACCCAGTACTTC	CASSLGGTSGQETQYF
TRBV7-7	many	TRBD2	TRBJ2-2	TGTGCCAGCAGCTTAGAGGTTGCGGGAGTATCGGACACCGGGGAGCTGTTTTTT	CASSLEVAGVSDTGELFF
TRBV5-1	few	TRBD2	TRBJ2-5	TGCGCCAGCAGCTTGGCTAGCGGGAGTGAGACCCAGTACTTC	CASSLASGSETQYF
TRBV14	few	TRBD1	TRBJ2-7	TGTGCCAGCAGCCGAGGGACAGGGATGTGGCAGTACTTC	CASSRGTGMWQYF
TRBV5-5	-	-	TRBJ2-1	TGTGCCAGCAGCTTGATCAATGAGCAGTTCTTC	CASSLINEQFF
TRBV6-1	-	TRBD1	TRBJ2-2	TGTGCCAGCAACCCGGACAGGGGATACACCGGGGAGCTGTTTTTT	CASNPDRGYTGELFF
TRBV12-3/TRBV12-4	-	-	TRBJ1-3	TGTGCCAGCAGTTTTTCATCACAGGGAAACACCATATATTTT	CASSFSSQGNTIYF
TRBV5-6	-	TRBD2	TRBJ2-7	TGTGCCAGCAGCGGATTACTAGCGGGGGTCTACGAGCAGTACTTC	CASSGLLAGVYEQYF
TRBV5-1	-	TRBD1	TRBJ1-2	TGCGCCAGCAGCTTCTCTGCGACAGGGGAGTATGGCTACACCTTC	CASSFSATGEYGYTF
TRBV19	-	-	TRBJ2-7	TGTGCCAGTAGTGCCGGGACCCTCGCCTACGAGCAGTACTTC	CASSAGTLAYEQYF
TRBV7-9	few	TRBD2	TRBJ2-2	TGTGCCAGCAGCACCCCGACTAGCCACGGGGAGCTGTTTTTT	CASSTPTSHGELFF
TRBV20-1	few	TRBD1	TRBJ2-3	TGCAGTGCTAGACAAGCACAGGGGATTGGCACAGATACGCAGTATTTT	CSARQAQGIGTDTQYF
TRBV6-1	many	-	TRBJ2-3	TGTGCCAGCAGTGAAGTAGGGCCGCGAAATTTT	CASSEVGPRNF
TRBV11-3	few	-	TRBJ2-7	TGTGCCAGCAGCCCGGGGACCGGACCCTACGAGCAGTACTTC	CASSPGTGPYEQYF
TRBV12-3/TRBV12-4	-	-	TRBJ2-5	TGTGCCAGCAGTCTGGCCCCGGAGACCCAGTACTTC	CASSLAPETQYF
TRBV6-1	-	-	TRBJ1-2	TGTGCCAGCAGTGAAGGTGGCAGCACTAACTATGGCTACACCTTC	CASSEGGSTNYGYTF
TRBV7-2	-	-	TRBJ1-2	TGTGCCAGCAGTCGTACAGGGCCATTCCAGGGCTACACCTTC	CASSRTGPFQGYTF
TRBV5-6	-	-	TRBJ1-5	TGTGCCAGCAGCTTGGGTGTAGGCGGTCAGCCCCAGCATTTT	CASSLGVGGQPQHF
TRBV3-1	few	TRBD1	TRBJ1-3	TGTGCCAGCAGCCCCTACCGGGACAGCTCTGGAAACACCATATATTTT	CASSPYRDSSGNTIYF
TRBV2	many	-	TRBJ2-7	TGTGCCAGCAGAAGCCGGGAGCAGACCTACGAGCAGTACTTC	CASRSREQTYEQYF
TRBV5-1	-	TRBD1	TRBJ1-5	TGCGCCAGCAGCCCCGGACAGGGCCCTAATCAGCCCCAGCATTTT	CASSPGQGPNQPQHF
TRBV13	-	-	TRBJ2-1	TGTGCCAGCAGCTTAGCTAACATAAACAATGAGCAGTTCTTC	CASSLANINNEQFF
TRBV6-2/TRBV6-3	-	-	TRBJ2-7	TGTGCCAGCAGTCCCGGGAACAGGGAATACGAGCAGTACTTC	CASSPGNREYEQYF
TRBV11-2	few	TRBD1	TRBJ1-1	TGTGCCAGCAGCGCCCGGACAGGGGTTGGCACTGAAGCTTTCTTT	CASSARTGVGTEAFF
TRBV7-9	-	-	TRBJ2-3	TGTGCCAGCAGCTTAACGGCGGGATCGTCAAAACGCACAGATACGCAGTATTTT	CASSLTAGSSKRTDTQYF
TRBV7-6	many	TRBD1	TRBJ1-1	TGTGCCAGCAGCGGACAGGGGACATTGGGCACTGAAGCTTTCTTT	CASSGQGTLGTEAFF
TRBV6-2/TRBV6-3	many	-	TRBJ2-2	TGTGCCAGCACCTTGGACAACCACTATAACACCGGGGAGCTGTTTTTT	CASTLDNHYNTGELFF
TRBV5-1	-	-	TRBJ1-6	TGCGCCAGCAGCTTAGGCCATACCCGGTCACCCCTCCACTTT	CASSLGHTRSPLHF
TRBV6-5	once	TRBD2	TRBJ2-3	TGTGCCTCAGCGGGGAGGATCACAGATACGCAGTATTTT	CASAGRITDTQYF
TRBV2	-	-	TRBJ1-4	TGTGCCAGCAGTCCTATGGGGGAAAAACTGTTTTTT	CASSPMGEKLFF
TRBV6-1	once	-	TRBJ1-2	TGTGCCAGCAGCTACAGGGACGTTGACTATGGCTACACCTTC	CASSYRDVDYGYTF
TRBV11-2	-	TRBD2	TRBJ2-1	TGTGCCAGCAGGCTCTTAGCGGGAGATAGCAATGAGCAGTTCTTC	CASRLLAGDSNEQFF
TRBV6-6	many	-	TRBJ1-6	TGTGCCAGCAGTTACTATGGACCCCTCCACTTT	CASSYYGPLHF
TRBV2	few	TRBD2	TRBJ2-3	TGTGCCAGCAGTGAAGCTTGGCTAGCGGCAGATACGCAGTATTTT	CASSEAWLAADTQYF
TRBV7-2	many	-	TRBJ2-1	TGTGCCAGCAGCTCCTCTTATGGGAATGAGCAGTTCTTC	CASSSSYGNEQFF
TRBV20-1	-	TRBD2	TRBJ2-2	TGCAGTGCTAGTTTGAGCGGGGGGCCGCGTACCGGGGAGCTGTTTTTT	CSASLSGGPRTGELFF
TRBV7-2	-	-	TRBJ2-1	TGTGCCAGCAGCGGATTCTACAATGAGCAGTTCTTC	CASSGFYNEQFF
TRBV7-2	-	TRBD2	TRBJ2-1	TGTGCCAGCAGCTCCCTAGCGGGAGGCGTCCTTGAGCAGTTCTTC	CASSSLAGGVLEQFF
TRBV5-5	few	-	TRBJ2-5	TGTGCCAGCAGCTTGGAGTGGGCAGACGTCCAAGAGACCCAGTACTTC	CASSLEWADVQETQYF
TRBV5-1	few	-	TRBJ1-1	TGCGCCAGCAGCCAACAGGGGAACACTGAAGCTTTCTTT	CASSQQGNTEAFF
TRBV9	-	-	TRBJ1-5	TGTCCCAGCAGCGAGGGGTGGAATCAGCCCCAGCATTTT	CPSSEGWNQPQHF
TRBV2	few	-	TRBJ1-1	TGTGCCAGCAGTGATATGGGGGTAGAGGCTTTCTTT	CASSDMGVEAFF
TRBV7-2	many	-	TRBJ2-7	TGTGCCAGCAGCCCGACGGGCTACGAGCAGTACTTC	CASSPTGYEQYF